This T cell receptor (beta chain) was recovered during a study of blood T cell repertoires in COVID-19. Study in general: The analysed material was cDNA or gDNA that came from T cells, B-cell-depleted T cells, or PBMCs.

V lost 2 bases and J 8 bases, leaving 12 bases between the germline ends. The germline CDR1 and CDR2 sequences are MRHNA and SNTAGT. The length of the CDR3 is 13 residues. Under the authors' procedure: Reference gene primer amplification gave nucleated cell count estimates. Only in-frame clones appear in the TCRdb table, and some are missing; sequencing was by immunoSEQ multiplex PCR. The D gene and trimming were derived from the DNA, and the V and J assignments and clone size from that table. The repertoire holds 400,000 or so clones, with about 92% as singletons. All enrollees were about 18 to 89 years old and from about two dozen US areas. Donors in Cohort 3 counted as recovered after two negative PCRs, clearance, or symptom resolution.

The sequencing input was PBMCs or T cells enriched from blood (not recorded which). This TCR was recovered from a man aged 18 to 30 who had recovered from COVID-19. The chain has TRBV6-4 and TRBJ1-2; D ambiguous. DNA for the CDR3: TGTGCCAGCAGTGACCCGGGATACTGGGGCTACACCTTC. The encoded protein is CASSDPGYWGYTF.